These T cell receptor beta chains were read from a single sample in a study of cytomegalovirus exposure and HLA in healthy donors. Here immunoSEQ multiplex PCR was the method, and the copy in TCRdb shows in-frame clones only, minus some. The sample shows tens of thousands of clones, about 90% of them seen only once. The sequenced sample consisted of PBMCs. These TCRs come from a young woman in good health and CMV-seropositive. Each CDR3 is given with its conserved first and last residue. Fields, in order: CDR3 protein, CDR3 DNA, CDR3 length, clone size, D gene, J gene, V gene. A D gene is named only where the DNA matches it firmly. Clone sizes are given selectively: once, few, many, or a class where the clone is expanded.

CDR3aa: CATSRDHRSGNTIYF
CDR3nt: TGTGCCACCAGCAGAGATCATAGATCTGGAAACACCATATATTTT
len: 15
abundance: -
d_gene: -
j_gene: TRBJ1-3
v_gene: TRBV15

CDR3aa: CASSGALNTEAFF
CDR3nt: TGTGCCAGCAGCGGAGCCTTGAACACTGAAGCTTTCTTT
len: 13
abundance: -
d_gene: -
j_gene: TRBJ1-1
v_gene: TRBV9

CDR3aa: CASRREGMGYEQYF
CDR3nt: TGCGCCAGCAGGCGGGAGGGGATGGGCTACGAGCAGTACTTC
len: 14
abundance: -
d_gene: TRBD2
j_gene: TRBJ2-7
v_gene: TRBV5-1

CDR3aa: CATNRVYSHGYTF
CDR3nt: TGTGCCACCAACAGGGTTTATTCCCATGGCTACACCTTC
len: 13
abundance: -
d_gene: -
j_gene: TRBJ1-2
v_gene: TRBV6-1

CDR3aa: CASIHSGGPNEQFF
CDR3nt: TGTGCCAGCATTCATAGCGGCGGTCCTAATGAGCAGTTCTTC
len: 14
abundance: -
d_gene: -
j_gene: TRBJ2-1
v_gene: TRBV6-7

CDR3aa: CASSLVWPTNEKLFF
CDR3nt: TGTGCCAGCAGTTTAGTATGGCCAACTAATGAAAAACTGTTTTTT
len: 15
abundance: -
d_gene: -
j_gene: TRBJ1-4
v_gene: TRBV28

CDR3aa: CASSPTGNSNQPQHF
CDR3nt: TGTGCCAGCTCACCCACGGGAAACAGCAATCAGCCCCAGCATTTT
len: 15
abundance: -
d_gene: -
j_gene: TRBJ1-5
v_gene: TRBV18

CDR3aa: CASSLAIAGGMETQYF
CDR3nt: TGCGCCAGCAGCTTGGCTATAGCGGGGGGTATGGAGACCCAGTACTTC
len: 16
abundance: -
d_gene: TRBD2
j_gene: TRBJ2-5
v_gene: TRBV5-1

CDR3aa: CASSDGQTSRNTEAFF
CDR3nt: TGTGCCAGTAGTGATGGACAGACGTCTAGGAACACTGAAGCTTTCTTT
len: 16
abundance: -
d_gene: -
j_gene: TRBJ1-1
v_gene: TRBV19

CDR3aa: CASSPSVDTQYF
CDR3nt: TGTGCCAGCAGCCCCTCGGTGGATACGCAGTATTTT
len: 12
abundance: -
d_gene: -
j_gene: TRBJ2-3
v_gene: TRBV11-2

CDR3aa: CASSEVEGGGGETQYF
CDR3nt: TGTGCCAGCAGTGAAGTAGAGGGAGGGGGAGGAGAGACCCAGTACTTC
len: 16
abundance: few
d_gene: -
j_gene: TRBJ2-5
v_gene: TRBV6-1

CDR3aa: CASSSWREGAGDTQYF
CDR3nt: TGTGCCAGCAGCTCGTGGCGGGAAGGGGCGGGAGATACGCAGTATTTT
len: 16
abundance: -
d_gene: -
j_gene: TRBJ2-3
v_gene: TRBV7-2

CDR3aa: CASSGGGGHEANYGYTF
CDR3nt: TGTGCCAGCAGTGGGGGGGGCGGACACGAAGCTAACTATGGCTACACCTTC
len: 17
abundance: -
d_gene: -
j_gene: TRBJ1-2
v_gene: TRBV2

CDR3aa: CASSVPGLAGEQYF
CDR3nt: TGTGCCAGCAGCGTTCCGGGACTAGCGGGTGAGCAGTACTTC
len: 14
abundance: -
d_gene: TRBD2
j_gene: TRBJ2-7
v_gene: TRBV11-2

CDR3aa: CASSLGGLGQANLYEQYF
CDR3nt: TGTGCCAGCAGCTTAGGCGGACTCGGACAGGCGAATTTGTACGAGCAGTACTTC
len: 18
abundance: -
d_gene: TRBD1
j_gene: TRBJ2-7
v_gene: TRBV13

CDR3aa: CASSVGWGHTEAFF
CDR3nt: TGTGCCAGCAGCGTAGGGTGGGGGCACACTGAAGCTTTCTTT
len: 14
abundance: -
d_gene: -
j_gene: TRBJ1-1
v_gene: TRBV9

CDR3aa: CASSPGTGNEQYF
CDR3nt: TGTGCCAGCAGCCCGGGGACAGGGAACGAGCAGTACTTC
len: 13
abundance: -
d_gene: TRBD1
j_gene: TRBJ2-7
v_gene: TRBV13

CDR3aa: CASRGTAQAGELFF
CDR3nt: TGTGCCAGCAGAGGGACAGCCCAAGCCGGGGAGCTGTTTTTT
len: 14
abundance: -
d_gene: TRBD1
j_gene: TRBJ2-2
v_gene: TRBV2

CDR3aa: CASRTTGQGDTEAFF
CDR3nt: TGTGCCAGTAGAACCACAGGACAGGGAGACACTGAAGCTTTCTTT
len: 15
abundance: -
d_gene: TRBD1
j_gene: TRBJ1-1
v_gene: TRBV19

CDR3aa: CASSYSKGDYGYTF
CDR3nt: TGTGCCAGCAGTTACTCGAAGGGGGACTATGGCTACACCTTC
len: 14
abundance: once
d_gene: -
j_gene: TRBJ1-2
v_gene: TRBV6-6

CDR3aa: CASSLGGDRAREQYF
CDR3nt: TGTGCCAGCAGCTTAGGGGGCGACAGGGCGAGAGAGCAGTACTTC
len: 15
abundance: -
d_gene: TRBD1
j_gene: TRBJ2-7
v_gene: TRBV7-9

CDR3aa: CASDPGDRGTEAFF
CDR3nt: TGTGCCAGCGACCCGGGGGACAGAGGGACTGAAGCTTTCTTT
len: 14
abundance: -
d_gene: TRBD1
j_gene: TRBJ1-1
v_gene: TRBV9

CDR3aa: CAWSVLAGTGDHEQYF
CDR3nt: TGTGCCTGGAGTGTACTGGCGGGGACAGGGGACCACGAGCAGTACTTC
len: 16
abundance: -
d_gene: TRBD1
j_gene: TRBJ2-7
v_gene: TRBV30

CDR3aa: CASSFEQGAGNQPQHF
CDR3nt: TGTGCCAGCAGTTTTGAACAGGGGGCTGGCAATCAGCCCCAGCATTTT
len: 16
abundance: -
d_gene: TRBD1
j_gene: TRBJ1-5
v_gene: TRBV6-5

CDR3aa: CASSPPTLGQGYEQYF
CDR3nt: TGTGCCAGCAGCCCCCCCACCCTCGGACAGGGCTACGAGCAGTACTTC
len: 16
abundance: once
d_gene: TRBD1
j_gene: TRBJ2-7
v_gene: TRBV4-2

CDR3aa: CASSQDLAYEQYF
CDR3nt: TGCGCCAGCAGCCAAGATCTAGCCTACGAGCAGTACTTC
len: 13
abundance: few
d_gene: -
j_gene: TRBJ2-7
v_gene: TRBV4-1

CDR3aa: CAWRLAGGADTQYF
CDR3nt: TGTGCCTGGAGACTAGCGGGAGGTGCAGATACGCAGTATTTT
len: 14
abundance: -
d_gene: TRBD2
j_gene: TRBJ2-3
v_gene: TRBV30

CDR3aa: CAWNGLAGGPDTQYF
CDR3nt: TGTGCCTGGAACGGACTAGCGGGGGGTCCAGATACGCAGTATTTT
len: 15
abundance: -
d_gene: TRBD2
j_gene: TRBJ2-3
v_gene: TRBV30

CDR3aa: CAWRDRANGYTF
CDR3nt: TGTGCCTGGAGAGACAGGGCCAATGGCTACACCTTC
len: 12
abundance: -
d_gene: TRBD1
j_gene: TRBJ1-2
v_gene: TRBV30

CDR3aa: CASSQETTARYYGYTF
CDR3nt: TGTGCCAGCAGCCAAGAGACGACAGCGCGTTATTATGGCTACACCTTC
len: 16
abundance: -
d_gene: -
j_gene: TRBJ1-2
v_gene: TRBV4-2

CDR3aa: CSVRPGQREAFF
CDR3nt: TGCAGCGTACGACCGGGACAGCGTGAAGCTTTCTTT
len: 12
abundance: -
d_gene: TRBD1
j_gene: TRBJ1-1
v_gene: TRBV29-1

CDR3aa: CASRILGVKDTQYF
CDR3nt: TGTGCCAGCAGGATTCTGGGAGTAAAAGATACGCAGTATTTT
len: 14
abundance: once
d_gene: -
j_gene: TRBJ2-3
v_gene: TRBV27

CDR3aa: CASSGPGLAHEQFF
CDR3nt: TGTGCCAGCAGTGGACCGGGACTAGCGCATGAGCAGTTCTTC
len: 14
abundance: -
d_gene: TRBD2
j_gene: TRBJ2-1
v_gene: TRBV2

CDR3aa: CSASTPSEAFF
CDR3nt: TGCAGTGCTAGTACACCATCTGAAGCTTTCTTT
len: 11
abundance: -
d_gene: -
j_gene: TRBJ1-1
v_gene: TRBV20-1

CDR3aa: CAGSGTQTYEQYF
CDR3nt: TGTGCCGGTTCCGGGACTCAGACCTACGAGCAGTACTTC
len: 13
abundance: -
d_gene: -
j_gene: TRBJ2-7
v_gene: TRBV2

CDR3aa: CASSHVRDTGNTIYF
CDR3nt: TGTGCCAGCAGCCACGTCCGGGACACAGGAAACACCATATATTTT
len: 15
abundance: -
d_gene: -
j_gene: TRBJ1-3
v_gene: TRBV7-9

CDR3aa: CASSATGFLNTEAFF
CDR3nt: TGTGCCAGCAGTGCTACAGGGTTTTTGAACACTGAAGCTTTCTTT
len: 15
abundance: -
d_gene: -
j_gene: TRBJ1-1
v_gene: TRBV25-1

CDR3aa: CASSLTNSYEQYF
CDR3nt: TGTGCCAGCAGCTTGACAAACTCCTACGAGCAGTACTTC
len: 13
abundance: -
d_gene: -
j_gene: TRBJ2-7
v_gene: TRBV5-6

CDR3aa: CASSLGGLAGIETQYF
CDR3nt: TGTGCCAGCAGCTTAGGGGGACTAGCGGGAATAGAGACCCAGTACTTC
len: 16
abundance: -
d_gene: TRBD2
j_gene: TRBJ2-5
v_gene: TRBV11-2

CDR3aa: CAWSVRRANTGELFF
CDR3nt: TGTGCCTGGAGTGTAAGGCGGGCGAACACCGGGGAGCTGTTTTTT
len: 15
abundance: -
d_gene: -
j_gene: TRBJ2-2
v_gene: TRBV30

CDR3aa: CASSRLGGPVTDDDGYTF
CDR3nt: TGCGCCAGCAGCCGACTAGGGGGCCCTGTGACCGACGACGATGGCTACACCTTC
len: 18
abundance: -
d_gene: TRBD1
j_gene: TRBJ1-2
v_gene: TRBV4-1

CDR3aa: CASSQRDRGPTEAFF
CDR3nt: TGCGCCAGCAGTCAACGGGACAGGGGGCCTACTGAAGCTTTCTTT
len: 15
abundance: once
d_gene: TRBD1
j_gene: TRBJ1-1
v_gene: TRBV23-1

CDR3aa: CSVSSGSSSGANVLTF
CDR3nt: TGCAGCGTTTCCTCGGGATCAAGCTCTGGGGCCAACGTCCTGACTTTC
len: 16
abundance: -
d_gene: -
j_gene: TRBJ2-6
v_gene: TRBV29-1

CDR3aa: CASSIVLDRVVHQPQHF
CDR3nt: TGTGCCAGTAGTATAGTCTTGGACAGGGTAGTTCATCAGCCCCAGCATTTT
len: 17
abundance: -
d_gene: TRBD1
j_gene: TRBJ1-5
v_gene: TRBV19

CDR3aa: CASSADPGSGYTF
CDR3nt: TGTGCCAGCAGCGCCGACCCAGGGTCCGGCTACACCTTC
len: 13
abundance: -
d_gene: -
j_gene: TRBJ1-2
v_gene: TRBV9

CDR3aa: CSARSVYEQYF
CDR3nt: TGCAGTGCTAGATCAGTCTACGAGCAGTACTTC
len: 11
abundance: -
d_gene: -
j_gene: TRBJ2-7
v_gene: TRBV20-1

CDR3aa: CASSQEAGGETQYF
CDR3nt: TGTGCCAGCAGCCAAGAGGCGGGGGGGGAGACCCAGTACTTC
len: 14
abundance: -
d_gene: TRBD2
j_gene: TRBJ2-5
v_gene: TRBV4-2

CDR3aa: CASSRDTASYEQYF
CDR3nt: TGTGCCAGTTCGAGGGACACCGCCTCCTACGAGCAGTACTTC
len: 14
abundance: few
d_gene: -
j_gene: TRBJ2-7
v_gene: TRBV6-5

CDR3aa: CASSESGSGELFF
CDR3nt: TGTGCCAGCAGTGAGTCCGGTTCCGGGGAGCTGTTTTTT
len: 13
abundance: -
d_gene: -
j_gene: TRBJ2-2
v_gene: TRBV6-4

CDR3aa: CAWSSEGERLRFSYEQYF
CDR3nt: TGTGCCTGGAGTTCGGAAGGAGAGAGGCTAAGGTTCTCCTACGAGCAGTACTTC
len: 18
abundance: -
d_gene: -
j_gene: TRBJ2-7
v_gene: TRBV30

CDR3aa: CSVDRLVYTF
CDR3nt: TGCAGTGTTGACAGATTAGTCTACACCTTC
len: 10
abundance: -
d_gene: -
j_gene: TRBJ1-2
v_gene: TRBV20-1

CDR3aa: CAGGGRGPETQYF
CDR3nt: TGTGCCGGAGGTGGCAGGGGGCCGGAGACCCAGTACTTC
len: 13
abundance: -
d_gene: TRBD1
j_gene: TRBJ2-5
v_gene: TRBV30

CDR3aa: CASSSNSYEQYF
CDR3nt: TGTGCCAGCAGCTCAAACTCCTACGAGCAGTACTTC
len: 12
abundance: -
d_gene: -
j_gene: TRBJ2-7
v_gene: TRBV11-2

CDR3aa: CASSATGENNQPQHF
CDR3nt: TGTGCCAGCAGCGCGACAGGGGAGAACAATCAGCCCCAGCATTTT
len: 15
abundance: -
d_gene: TRBD1
j_gene: TRBJ1-5
v_gene: TRBV2

CDR3aa: CASSQEDRGYGYTF
CDR3nt: TGCGCCAGCAGCCAAGAAGACAGGGGCTATGGCTACACCTTC
len: 14
abundance: once
d_gene: TRBD1
j_gene: TRBJ1-2
v_gene: TRBV4-1

CDR3aa: CASSQGQGGANVLTF
CDR3nt: TGCGCCAGCAGCCAAGGACAGGGTGGGGCCAACGTCCTGACTTTC
len: 15
abundance: -
d_gene: TRBD1
j_gene: TRBJ2-6
v_gene: TRBV4-3

CDR3aa: CASSQDPLGGVLNEQFF
CDR3nt: TGTGCCAGCAGCCAAGATCCCCTAGGGGGGGTTTTGAATGAGCAGTTCTTC
len: 17
abundance: once
d_gene: -
j_gene: TRBJ2-1
v_gene: TRBV14

CDR3aa: CASSETGQDYYEQYF
CDR3nt: TGTGCCAGCAGTGAAACGGGACAGGATTACTACGAGCAGTACTTC
len: 15
abundance: few
d_gene: TRBD1
j_gene: TRBJ2-7
v_gene: TRBV6-1

CDR3aa: CASSQGQNSGNTIYF
CDR3nt: TGCGCCAGCAGCCAGGGACAGAACTCTGGAAACACCATATATTTT
len: 15
abundance: -
d_gene: TRBD1
j_gene: TRBJ1-3
v_gene: TRBV4-3